The next 19 T cell receptor beta chains were all read from a single sample in a study of blood T cell repertoires in COVID-19. The repertoire was sequenced with immunoSEQ multiplex PCR; TCRdb's copy has only in-frame clones and lacks some. The sample lists hundreds of thousands of clones, approximately 81% seen once, with 3.5% to 4% in the top ten. Sequenced input: peripheral blood. These receptors were obtained from a young woman with acute or convalescent COVID-19.

The gene calls are TRBV6-5 and TRBJ1-1, with TRBD1 identical over 7 bases. Germline values: CDR1 MNHEY, CDR2 SVGAGI. The CDR3 spans 14 residues. V shed 5 bases and J 5 bases; nucleotides not matched to a gene: 8. The CDR3 is CASSPEADRTEAFF. In nucleotides, the CDR3 is TGTGCCAGCAGTCCGGAAGCGGACAGGACTGAAGCTTTCTTT.

The rearrangement links TRBV15 to TRBJ2-3, with 8 bases that match TRBD2. The CDR3 spans 19 residues. V lost 0 bases to trimming and J lost 2 bases; unmatched junction nucleotides: 13. From germline, CDR1 is LNHNV and CDR2 YYDKDF (reference sequence). The DNA for the CDR3 is TGTGCCACCAGCAGAGAGCCGGGGGGAGCGGGGGCCTTCACAGATACGCAGTATTTT. It specifies CATSREPGGAGAFTDTQYF.

The chain combines TRBV18 with TRBJ1-1, with 7 bases aligning to TRBD1. The ends lost 4 bases at V and 1 base at J; junction bases unmatched: 6. The CDR3 covers 15 residues. The germline V gene has CDR1 KGHSH and CDR2 LQKENI. The CDR3 DNA follows: TGTGCCAGCTCACAAACGACAGGGACGAACACTGAAGCTTTCTTT. Amino acids: CASSQTTGTNTEAFF.

This clone was seen only a few times. The chain employs TRBV18 and TRBJ1-4; 8 positions match TRBD1. The CDR3 length is 17 residues. V trimming: 2 bases; J trimming: 2 bases; junction bases outside the gene matches: 7. Germline loops: CDR1 KGHSH, CDR2 LQKENI. Here the CDR3 reads CASSPVTGANTNEKLFF. CDR3 in DNA: TGTGCCAGCTCACCAGTGACAGGGGCCAACACTAATGAAAAACTGTTTTTT.

The chain combines TRBV27 with TRBJ1-5, with a possible D match to TRBD1 (6 bases). Trimming cost V 5 bases and J 1 base, with 18 bases left between them. The CDR3 runs 17 residues. Germline-derived CDR1 and CDR2 are MNHEY and SMNVEV (reference sequence). The CDR3 DNA sequence: TGTGCCAGCAGTGCCCGACTTGTCAGGGGCAGCAATCAGCCCCAGCATTTT. Encoded protein: CASSARLVRGSNQPQHF.

V usage is TRBV7-2 and J usage is TRBJ1-5, with a possible D match to TRBD1 (5 bases). Germline CDR1 and CDR2: SGHTA and FQGNSA. This CDR3 has 16 residues. The ends were cut back, 2 bases at V and 5 bases at J, with 16 bases in the middle. CDR3 in amino acids: CASSLNSPGQHQPQHF. The CDR3 DNA follows: TGTGCCAGCAGCTTAAACTCCCCAGGGCAACATCAGCCCCAGCATTTT.

V gene TRBV27 combines with J gene TRBJ2-7; 9 bases align to TRBD1. V dropped 5 bases and J dropped 7; count of bases not matched to a gene: 15. Germline V gene lookup returns CDR1 MNHEY and CDR2 SMNVEV (reference sequence). The CDR3 totals 16 residues. For the CDR3, the DNA is TGTGCCAGCAGTCTCAGCGGACAGGGGATCGCTAGAGAGCAGTACTTC. Translating gives CASSLSGQGIAREQYF.

The rearrangement joins TRBV9 to TRBJ1-4, with 9 bases identical to TRBD1. The ends lost 4 bases at V and 7 bases at J; junction bases unmatched: 5. The CDR3 is made up of 14 amino acids. From germline, CDR1 is SGDLS and CDR2 YYNGEE. Written as DNA, the CDR3 is TGTGCCAGCAGCCCCGGGACAGGGAGTGAAAAACTGTTTTTT. This codes for CASSPGTGSEKLFF. Variable domain in full (rest from reference TRBV9 and TRBJ1-4): DSGVTQTPKHLITATGQRVTLRCSPRSGDLSVYWYQQSLDQGLQFLIQYYNGEERAKGNILERFSAQQFPDLHSELNLSSLELGDSALYFCASSPGTGSEKLFFGSGTQLSVL.

The genes are TRBV18 and TRBJ2-5, with TRBD2 identical over 11 bases. Trimming cost V 1 base and J 5 bases; bases outside gene matches: 6. Germline loops: CDR1 KGHSH, CDR2 LQKENI. The CDR3 spans 16 residues. CDR3 in amino acids: CASSPQTSGAGETQYF. In DNA, the CDR3 is TGTGCCAGCTCACCACAGACTAGCGGGGCGGGGGAGACCCAGTACTTC.

The chain links TRBV7-9 to TRBJ2-7; 11 bases match TRBD1. This CDR3 has 13 residues. The germline gives CDR1 SEHNR, CDR2 FQNEAQ (reference sequence). V dropped 5 bases and J dropped 7; count of bases not matched to a gene: 4. This CDR3 is CASSLDRGQEQYF. The CDR3 coding sequence is TGTGCCAGCAGCCTGGACAGGGGGCAAGAGCAGTACTTC.

This chain connects TRBV6-5 to TRBJ1-2, with 8 positions matching TRBD1. This CDR3 comprises 13 residues. CDR1 and CDR2 (germline): MNHEY, SVGAGI. V was pared by 6 bases and J by 6 bases, with 6 bases of the junction left unmatched. The CDR3 sequence: CASRPDRVHGYTF. The CDR3 DNA follows: TGTGCCAGCAGGCCGGACAGGGTACATGGCTACACCTTC.

The chain recombines TRBV19 with TRBJ1-2, with 8 positions matching TRBD1. The CDR3 totals 12 residues. The V gene's germline CDR1 is LNHDA and CDR2 SQIVND (reference sequence). J was trimmed by 8 bases and V by 7 bases; bases with no gene match: 6. Here the CDR3 DNA reads TGTGCCAGTAAGCAGGGGGCAGGAGGCTACACCTTC. Amino acids: CASKQGAGGYTF.

Notes on this clone: The same CDR3 also results from other DNA sequences found in this sample. This chain links TRBV28 with TRBJ2-7, with 8 positions matching TRBD1. The CDR3 consists of 17 residues. Germline V lookup: CDR1 MDHEN, CDR2 SYDVKM. The ends lost 4 bases at V and 0 bases at J; junction bases unmatched: 11. CDR3 in DNA: TGTGCCAGCAGTTCTCCCGGGCGGGACAGGCCCTCCTACGAGCAGTACTTC. Translated: CASSSPGRDRPSYEQYF.

The CDR3 DNA is TGTGCCAGCAGCCAACGGGTAGCGGTATTAGCCAAAAACATTCAGTACTTC. This codes for CASSQRVAVLAKNIQYF. The chain uses TRBV3-1 (or the pseudogene TRBV3-2) and TRBJ2-4; weak D call: TRBD2 (6 bases). The CDR3 loop spans 17 amino acids. V lost 2 bases, J lost 0 bases, and 14 bases lay in between. CDR1 LGHDT and CDR2 YNNKEL come from the germline V gene (reference sequence).

The table lists this clone with a few counts. The chain links TRBV5-8 to TRBJ1-2; D gene unclear. There are 12 residues in the CDR3. The V gene lost 1 base and the J gene lost 3 bases, with 4 bases spanning the gap. Per the germline V gene, CDR1 is SGHTS and CDR2 is YDEGEE. The chain's CDR3 is CASSLTDYGYTF. In nucleotides, the CDR3 is TGTGCCAGCAGCTTGACGGACTATGGCTACACCTTC.

The table lists this clone with a count of one. The rearrangement uses TRBV3-1 (or the pseudogene TRBV3-2) and TRBJ1-6, with 9 bases fitting TRBD1. The ends lost 6 bases at V and 10 bases at J; junction bases unmatched: 4. The germline V gene encodes CDR1 LGHDT and CDR2 YNNKEL (reference sequence). This CDR3 is 13 amino acids long. CDR3 nucleotides: TGTGCCAGCAGGAACGACAGGGGGTCACCCCTCCACTTT. Translated: CASRNDRGSPLHF.

The V and J genes are TRBV3-1 (or the pseudogene TRBV3-2) and TRBJ2-3; 14 positions match TRBD2. Germline lookup yields CDR1 LGHDT and CDR2 YNNKEL (reference sequence). V lost 0 bases, J lost 5 bases, and 7 bases stayed unmatched. CDR3 length: 18 amino acids. The DNA for the CDR3 is TGTGCCAGCAGCCAAGACAGGACTAGCGGGGGGCCTAAAGATACGCAGTATTTT. Translating it yields CASSQDRTSGGPKDTQYF.

This clone has only a few counts. The chain couples TRBV28 to TRBJ1-5, with D unresolved. Germline values: CDR1 MDHEN, CDR2 SYDVKM. V dropped 3 bases and J dropped 6 bases, with 15 bases sitting between them. The CDR3 is 15 amino acids. The CDR3 spells CASSFPPGQAQPQHF. DNA for the CDR3: TGTGCCAGCAGTTTCCCCCCTGGCCAGGCTCAGCCCCAGCATTTT.

V is TRBV5-6 and J is TRBJ2-1; 12 bases are shared with TRBD2. J was trimmed by 3 bases and V by 3 bases; bases with no gene match: 10. The CDR3 totals 18 residues. Germline CDR1 is SGHDT and CDR2 is YYEEEE. The DNA for the CDR3 is TGTGCCAGCAGCTCTCCAAGGACTAGCGGGAAGGGCTACAATGAGCAGTTCTTC. This sequence encodes CASSSPRTSGKGYNEQFF.